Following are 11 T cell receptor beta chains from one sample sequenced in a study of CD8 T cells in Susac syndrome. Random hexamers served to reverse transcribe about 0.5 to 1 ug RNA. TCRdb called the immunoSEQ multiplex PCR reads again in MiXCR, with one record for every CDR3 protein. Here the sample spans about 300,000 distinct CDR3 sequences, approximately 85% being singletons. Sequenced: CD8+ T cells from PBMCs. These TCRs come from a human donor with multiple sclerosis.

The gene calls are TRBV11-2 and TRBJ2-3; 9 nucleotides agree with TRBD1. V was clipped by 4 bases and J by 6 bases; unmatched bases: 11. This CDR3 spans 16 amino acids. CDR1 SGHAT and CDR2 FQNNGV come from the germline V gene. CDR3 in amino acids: CASSSDRGWVLDTQYF. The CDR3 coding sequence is TGTGCCAGCAGCTCCGACAGGGGGTGGGTTTTGGATACGCAGTATTTT.

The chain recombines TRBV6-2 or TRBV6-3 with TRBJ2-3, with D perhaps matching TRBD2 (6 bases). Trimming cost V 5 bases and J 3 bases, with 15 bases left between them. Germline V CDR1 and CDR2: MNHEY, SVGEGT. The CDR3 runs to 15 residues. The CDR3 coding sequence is TGTGCCAGCAGTCCGACCGGGAGCTGGACAGATACGCAGTATTTT. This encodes CASSPTGSWTDTQYF.

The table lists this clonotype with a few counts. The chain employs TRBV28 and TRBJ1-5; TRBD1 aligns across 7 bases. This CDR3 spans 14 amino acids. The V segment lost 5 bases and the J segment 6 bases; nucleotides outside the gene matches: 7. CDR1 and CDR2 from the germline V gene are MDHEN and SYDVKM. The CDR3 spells CASSPHDRAQPQHF. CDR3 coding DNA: TGTGCCAGCAGTCCCCACGACAGGGCTCAGCCCCAGCATTTT.

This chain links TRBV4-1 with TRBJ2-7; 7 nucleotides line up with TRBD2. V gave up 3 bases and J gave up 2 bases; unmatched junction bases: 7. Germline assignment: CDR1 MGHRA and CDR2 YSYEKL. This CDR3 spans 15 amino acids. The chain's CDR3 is CASSHTDAGAYEQYF. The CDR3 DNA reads TGCGCCAGCAGCCATACAGACGCGGGAGCCTACGAGCAGTACTTC.

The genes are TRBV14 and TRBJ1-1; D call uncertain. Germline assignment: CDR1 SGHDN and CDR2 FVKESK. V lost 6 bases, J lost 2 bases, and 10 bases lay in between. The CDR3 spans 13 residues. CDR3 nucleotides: TGTGCCAGCAGGATACGGGGTAACACTGAAGCTTTCTTT. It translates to CASRIRGNTEAFF.

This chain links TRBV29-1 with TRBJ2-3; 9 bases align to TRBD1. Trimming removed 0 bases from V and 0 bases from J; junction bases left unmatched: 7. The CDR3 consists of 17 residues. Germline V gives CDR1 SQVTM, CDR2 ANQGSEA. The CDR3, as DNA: TGCAGCGTTGAAGATCCGGGACAGGGAGATAGCACAGATACGCAGTATTTT. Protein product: CSVEDPGQGDSTDTQYF.

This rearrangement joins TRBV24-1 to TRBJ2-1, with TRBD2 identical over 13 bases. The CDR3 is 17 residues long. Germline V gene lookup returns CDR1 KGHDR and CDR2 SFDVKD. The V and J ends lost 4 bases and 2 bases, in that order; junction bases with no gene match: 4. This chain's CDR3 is CATSEAGLAGTYNEQFF. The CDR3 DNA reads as TGTGCCACCAGTGAGGCGGGACTAGCGGGAACCTACAATGAGCAGTTCTTC.

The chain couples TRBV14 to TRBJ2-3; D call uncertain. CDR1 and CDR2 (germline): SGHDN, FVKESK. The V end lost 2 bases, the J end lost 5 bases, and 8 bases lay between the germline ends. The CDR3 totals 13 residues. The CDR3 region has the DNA TGTGCCAGCAGCCAATTTCAGTTAGATACGCAGTATTTT. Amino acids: CASSQFQLDTQYF.

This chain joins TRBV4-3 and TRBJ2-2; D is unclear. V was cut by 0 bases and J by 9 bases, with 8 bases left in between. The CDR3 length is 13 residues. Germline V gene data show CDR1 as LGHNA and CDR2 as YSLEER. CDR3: CASSQDRSRELFF. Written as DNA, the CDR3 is TGCGCCAGCAGCCAAGATAGGTCCCGGGAGCTGTTTTTT.

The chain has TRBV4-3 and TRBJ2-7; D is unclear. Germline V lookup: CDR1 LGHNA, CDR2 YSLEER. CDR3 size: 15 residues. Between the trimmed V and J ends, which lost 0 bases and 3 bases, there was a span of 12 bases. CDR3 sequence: CASSQDISPGYEQYF. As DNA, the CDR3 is TGCGCCAGCAGCCAAGATATATCCCCCGGCTACGAGCAGTACTTC.

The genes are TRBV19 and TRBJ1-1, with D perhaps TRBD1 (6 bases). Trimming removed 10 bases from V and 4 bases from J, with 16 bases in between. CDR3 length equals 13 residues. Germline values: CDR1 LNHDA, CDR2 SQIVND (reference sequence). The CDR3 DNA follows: TGTGCCACCAGGACAGCGGACGGCACTGAAGCTTTCTTT. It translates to CATRTADGTEAFF.